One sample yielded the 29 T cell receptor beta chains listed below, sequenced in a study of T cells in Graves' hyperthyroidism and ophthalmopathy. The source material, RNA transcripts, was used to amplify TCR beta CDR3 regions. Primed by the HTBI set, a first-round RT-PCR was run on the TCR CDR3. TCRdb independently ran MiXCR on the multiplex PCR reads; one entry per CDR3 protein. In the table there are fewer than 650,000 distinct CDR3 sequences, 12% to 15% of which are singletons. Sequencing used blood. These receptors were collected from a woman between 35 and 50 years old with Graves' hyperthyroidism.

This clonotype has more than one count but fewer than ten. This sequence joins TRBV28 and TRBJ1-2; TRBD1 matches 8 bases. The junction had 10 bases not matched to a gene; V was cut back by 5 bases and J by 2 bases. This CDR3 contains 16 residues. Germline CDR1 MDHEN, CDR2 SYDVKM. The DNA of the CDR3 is TGTGCCAGCAGTGCTCACGGACAGGGCGGGAACTATGGCTACACCTTC. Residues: CASSAHGQGGNYGYTF.

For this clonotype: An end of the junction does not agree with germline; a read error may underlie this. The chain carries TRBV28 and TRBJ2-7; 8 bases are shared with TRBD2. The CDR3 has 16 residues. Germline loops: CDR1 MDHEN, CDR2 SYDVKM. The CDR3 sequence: CASSLWSSGLSYEQYF. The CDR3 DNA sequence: TGTGCCAGCAGTCTATGGTCTAGCGGGCTCTCCTACGAGCAGTACTTC.

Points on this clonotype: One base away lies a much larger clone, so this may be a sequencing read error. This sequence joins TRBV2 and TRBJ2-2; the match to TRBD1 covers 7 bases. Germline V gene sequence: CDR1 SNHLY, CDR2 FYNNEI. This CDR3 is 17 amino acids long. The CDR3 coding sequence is TGTGCCGGCAGCCCCAACGAGGGGGCTAAGAACACCGGGGAGCTGTTTTTT. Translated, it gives CAGSPNEGAKNTGELFF.

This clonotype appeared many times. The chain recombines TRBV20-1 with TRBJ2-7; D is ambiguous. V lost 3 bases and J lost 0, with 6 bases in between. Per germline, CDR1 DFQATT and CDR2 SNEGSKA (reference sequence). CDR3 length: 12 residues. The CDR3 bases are TGCAGTGCTAGGCCGCTCTCCTACGAGCAGTACTTC. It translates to CSARPLSYEQYF.

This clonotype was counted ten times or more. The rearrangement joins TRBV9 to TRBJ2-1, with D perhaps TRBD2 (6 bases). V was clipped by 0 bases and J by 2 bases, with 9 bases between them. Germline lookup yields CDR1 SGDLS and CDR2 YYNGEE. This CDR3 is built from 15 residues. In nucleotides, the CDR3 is TGTGCCAGCAGCGTAGTTGGCGGGACCTACAATGAGCAGTTCTTC. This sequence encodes CASSVVGGTYNEQFF. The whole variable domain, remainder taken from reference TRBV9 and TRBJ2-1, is DSGVTQTPKHLITATGQRVTLRCSPRSGDLSVYWYQQSLDQGLQFLIQYYNGEERAKGNILERFSAQQFPDLHSELNLSSLELGDSALYFCASSVVGGTYNEQFFGPGTRLTVL.

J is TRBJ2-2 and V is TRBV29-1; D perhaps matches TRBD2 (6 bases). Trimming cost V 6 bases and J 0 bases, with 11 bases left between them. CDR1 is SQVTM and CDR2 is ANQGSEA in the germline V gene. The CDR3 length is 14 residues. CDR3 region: CSVASGANTGELFF. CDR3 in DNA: TGCAGCGTCGCCTCGGGAGCGAACACCGGGGAGCTGTTTTTT.

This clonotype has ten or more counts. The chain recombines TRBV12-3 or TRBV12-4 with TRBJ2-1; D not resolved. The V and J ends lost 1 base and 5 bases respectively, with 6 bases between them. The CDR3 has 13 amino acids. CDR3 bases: TGTGCCAGCAGTTTAGACACCCACAATGAGCAGTTCTTC. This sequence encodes CASSLDTHNEQFF.

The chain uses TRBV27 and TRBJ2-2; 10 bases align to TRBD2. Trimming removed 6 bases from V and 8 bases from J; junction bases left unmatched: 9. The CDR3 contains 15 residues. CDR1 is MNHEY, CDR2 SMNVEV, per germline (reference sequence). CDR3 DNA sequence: TGTGCCAGCAGGCAATCTAGCGGGGGAGGTGGGGAGCTGTTTTTT. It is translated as CASRQSSGGGGELFF.

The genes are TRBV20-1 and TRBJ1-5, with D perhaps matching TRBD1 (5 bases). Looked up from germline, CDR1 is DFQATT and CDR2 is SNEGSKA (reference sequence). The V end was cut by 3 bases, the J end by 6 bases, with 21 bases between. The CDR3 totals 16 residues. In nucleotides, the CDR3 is TGCAGTGCTAGGGAGGGGACCTCGCCGGGGGGTCAGCCCCAGCATTTT. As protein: CSAREGTSPGGQPQHF.

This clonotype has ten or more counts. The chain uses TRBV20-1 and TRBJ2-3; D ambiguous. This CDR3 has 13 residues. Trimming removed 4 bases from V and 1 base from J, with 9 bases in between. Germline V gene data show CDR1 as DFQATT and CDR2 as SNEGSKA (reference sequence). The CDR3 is CSANRLRTDTQYF. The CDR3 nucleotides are TGCAGTGCTAATAGACTCCGCACAGATACGCAGTATTTT.

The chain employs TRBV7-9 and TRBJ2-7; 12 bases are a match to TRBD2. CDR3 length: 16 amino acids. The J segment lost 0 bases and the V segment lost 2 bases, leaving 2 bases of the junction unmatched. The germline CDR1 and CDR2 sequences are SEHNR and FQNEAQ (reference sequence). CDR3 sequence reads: CASSLLAGGSSYEQYF. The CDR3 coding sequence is TGTGCCAGCAGCTTACTAGCGGGAGGGAGCTCCTACGAGCAGTACTTC.

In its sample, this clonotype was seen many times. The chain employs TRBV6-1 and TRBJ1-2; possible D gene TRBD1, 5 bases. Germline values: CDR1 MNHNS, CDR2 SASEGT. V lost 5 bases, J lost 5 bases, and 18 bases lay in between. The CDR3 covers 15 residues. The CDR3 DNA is TGTGCCAGCAGTCCGACAGTGCTAAGGCTATATGGCTACACCTTC. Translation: CASSPTVLRLYGYTF.

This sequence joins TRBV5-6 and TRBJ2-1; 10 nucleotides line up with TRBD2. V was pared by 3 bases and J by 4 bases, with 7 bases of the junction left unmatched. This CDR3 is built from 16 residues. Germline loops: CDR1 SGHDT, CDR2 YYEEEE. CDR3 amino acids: CASSSAGTSVYNEQFF. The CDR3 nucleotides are TGTGCCAGCAGCTCCGCCGGGACTAGCGTATACAATGAGCAGTTCTTC.

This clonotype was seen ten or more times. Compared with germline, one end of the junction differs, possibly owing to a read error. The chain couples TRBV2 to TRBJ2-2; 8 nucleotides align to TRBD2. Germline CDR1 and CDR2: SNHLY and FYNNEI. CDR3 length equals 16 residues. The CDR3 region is CTSTGTSITNTGELFF. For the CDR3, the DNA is TGTACCAGCACAGGGACTAGTATCACGAACACCGGGGAGCTGTTTTTT.

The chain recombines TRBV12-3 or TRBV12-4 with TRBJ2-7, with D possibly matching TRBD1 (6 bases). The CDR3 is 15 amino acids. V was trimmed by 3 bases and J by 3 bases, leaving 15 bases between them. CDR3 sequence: CASSLEQGPLYEQYF. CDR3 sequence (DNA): TGTGCCAGCAGTTTGGAACAGGGCCCTCTCTACGAGCAGTACTTC.

CDR3 protein: CSVDSGYEQYF. DNA for the CDR3: TGCAGCGTTGATTCGGGCTACGAGCAGTACTTC. This chain uses TRBV29-1 with TRBJ2-7; D is uncertain. Trimming left V 3 bases short and J 3 bases short, with 6 bases between. Per the germline V gene, CDR1 is SQVTM and CDR2 is ANQGSEA. The CDR3 extends over 11 amino acids.

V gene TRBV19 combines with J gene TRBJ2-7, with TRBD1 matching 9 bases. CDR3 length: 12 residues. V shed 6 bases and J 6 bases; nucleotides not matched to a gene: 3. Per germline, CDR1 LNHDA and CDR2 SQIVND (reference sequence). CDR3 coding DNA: TGTGCCAGTAGCGTGGACAGGGGCGAGCAGTACTTC. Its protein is CASSVDRGEQYF. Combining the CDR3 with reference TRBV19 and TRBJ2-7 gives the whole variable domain DGGITQSPKYLFRKEGQNVTLSCEQNLNHDAMYWYRQDPGQGLRLIYYSQIVNDFQKGDIAEGYSVSREKKESFPLTVTSAQKNPTAFYLCASSVDRGEQYFGPGTRLTVT.

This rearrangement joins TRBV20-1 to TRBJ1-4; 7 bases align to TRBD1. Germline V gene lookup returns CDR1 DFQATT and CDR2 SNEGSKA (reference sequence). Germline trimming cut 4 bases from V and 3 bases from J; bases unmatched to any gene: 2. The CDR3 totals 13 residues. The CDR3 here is CSAKTGANEKLFF. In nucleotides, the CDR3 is TGCAGTGCTAAAACAGGGGCTAATGAAAAACTGTTTTTT.

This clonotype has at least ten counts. The CDR3 DNA reads as TGTGCCAGCAGCTTAGTAGGGGCCGCATACAATGAGCAGTTCTTC. It yields the protein CASSLVGAAYNEQFF. This chain uses TRBV11-2 with TRBJ2-1; possible D gene TRBD1, 5 bases. Germline CDR1 reads SGHAT; CDR2 reads FQNNGV. V was cut by 1 base and J by 4 bases, with 11 bases left in between. The CDR3 loop spans 15 amino acids.

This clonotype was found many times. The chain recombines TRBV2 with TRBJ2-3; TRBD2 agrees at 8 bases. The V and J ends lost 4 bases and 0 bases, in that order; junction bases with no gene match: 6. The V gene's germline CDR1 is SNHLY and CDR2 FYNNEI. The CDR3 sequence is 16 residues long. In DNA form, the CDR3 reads TGTGCCAGCAGTGCCCAGGCTAGCGGGAGCACAGATACGCAGTATTTT. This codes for CASSAQASGSTDTQYF.

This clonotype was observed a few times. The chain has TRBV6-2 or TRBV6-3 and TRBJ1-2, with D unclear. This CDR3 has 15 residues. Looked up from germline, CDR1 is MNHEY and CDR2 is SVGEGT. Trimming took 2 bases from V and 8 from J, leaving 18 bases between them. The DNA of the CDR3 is TGTGCCAGCAGTTACGTTCAGGCGCCGCTTTGGGGCTACACCTTC. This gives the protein CASSYVQAPLWGYTF.

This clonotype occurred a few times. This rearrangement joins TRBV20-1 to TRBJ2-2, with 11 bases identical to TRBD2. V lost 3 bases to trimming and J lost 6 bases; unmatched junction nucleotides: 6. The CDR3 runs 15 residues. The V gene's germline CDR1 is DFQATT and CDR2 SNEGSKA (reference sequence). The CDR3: CSASLTSGRSGELFF. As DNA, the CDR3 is TGCAGTGCTAGTTTAACTAGCGGGAGATCCGGGGAGCTGTTTTTT.

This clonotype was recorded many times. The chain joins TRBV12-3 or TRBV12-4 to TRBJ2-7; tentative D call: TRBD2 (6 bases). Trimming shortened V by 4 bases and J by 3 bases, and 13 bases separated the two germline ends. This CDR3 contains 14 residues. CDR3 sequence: CASSSTSPLYEQYF. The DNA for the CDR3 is TGTGCCAGCAGTTCTACTAGCCCGCTCTACGAGCAGTACTTC.

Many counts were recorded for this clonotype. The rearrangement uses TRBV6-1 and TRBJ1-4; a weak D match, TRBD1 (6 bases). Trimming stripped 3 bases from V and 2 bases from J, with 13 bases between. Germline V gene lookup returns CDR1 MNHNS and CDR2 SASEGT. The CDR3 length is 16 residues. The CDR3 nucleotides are TGTGCCAGCAGTGAGGGACACCTGAGGACTAATGAAAAACTGTTTTTT. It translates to CASSEGHLRTNEKLFF.

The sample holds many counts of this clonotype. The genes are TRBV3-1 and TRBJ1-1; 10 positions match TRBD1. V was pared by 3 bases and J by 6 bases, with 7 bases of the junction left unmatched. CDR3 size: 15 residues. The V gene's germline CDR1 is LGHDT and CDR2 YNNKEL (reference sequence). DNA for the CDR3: TGTGCCAGCAGCCATCGGGACAGGGGAAACGCTGAAGCTTTCTTT. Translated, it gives CASSHRDRGNAEAFF.

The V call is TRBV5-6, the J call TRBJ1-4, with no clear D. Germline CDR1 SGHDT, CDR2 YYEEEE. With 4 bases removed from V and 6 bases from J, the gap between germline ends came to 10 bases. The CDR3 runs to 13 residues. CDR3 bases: TGTGCCAGCAGCCGGGCCCCTGATGAAAAACTGTTTTTT. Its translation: CASSRAPDEKLFF.

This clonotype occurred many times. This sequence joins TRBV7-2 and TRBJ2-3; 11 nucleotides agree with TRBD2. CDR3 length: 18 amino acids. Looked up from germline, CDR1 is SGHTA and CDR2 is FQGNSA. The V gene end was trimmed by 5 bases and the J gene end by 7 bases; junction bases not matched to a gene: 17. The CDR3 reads CASSRSSLAGGLSNTQYF. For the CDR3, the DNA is TGTGCCAGCAGCCGATCCTCCTTAGCGGGAGGGCTGAGTAATACGCAGTATTTT.

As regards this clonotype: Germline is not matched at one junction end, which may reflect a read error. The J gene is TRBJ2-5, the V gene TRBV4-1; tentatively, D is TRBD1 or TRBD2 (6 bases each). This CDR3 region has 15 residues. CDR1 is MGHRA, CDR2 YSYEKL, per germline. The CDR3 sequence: CASSQKGGFQETQHF. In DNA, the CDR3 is TGCGCCAGCAGCCAAAAAGGGGGGTTCCAAGAGACCCAGCACTTC.

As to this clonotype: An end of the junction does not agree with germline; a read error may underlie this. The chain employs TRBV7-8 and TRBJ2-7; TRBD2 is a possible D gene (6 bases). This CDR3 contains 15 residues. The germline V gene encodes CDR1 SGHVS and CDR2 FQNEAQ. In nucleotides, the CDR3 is TGTGCCAGCAGCCCCGGGGGAGCGGCGTCCTACGGGCAGTACTTC. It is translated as CASSPGGAASYGQYF.